These 32 T cell receptor beta chains were sequenced from one sample in a study of Graves' ophthalmopathy and Graves' hyperthyroidism. Using RNA transcripts, the TCR beta CDR3 regions were amplified. Scientists carried out first-round RT-PCR using HTBI primers and then a second-round multiplex PCR. TCRdb re-derived calls from the multiplex PCR reads in MiXCR, one entry per CDR3 protein. Among about 740,000 distinct CDR3 sequences, 40% were seen once, and the ten largest hold 35% to 55%. The source material was peripheral blood. The receptor set was obtained from an adult man with Graves' ophthalmopathy.

For this clonotype: Mismatch with germline at one junction end may stem from a read error. The gene calls are TRBV10-3 and TRBJ1-2; 7 nucleotides line up with TRBD1. Germline CDR1 reads ENHRY; CDR2 reads SYGVKD. This CDR3 comprises 15 residues. The CDR3 bases are TGTGCCAGCAGTCCCCAGGGGGGGGCTAACTATGGCTACACCTTC. It codes for CASSPQGGANYGYTF.

For this clonotype: The CDR3 does not close with the conserved phenylalanine or tryptophan, likely indicating a read error. The chain uses TRBV4-2 and TRBJ2-6, with D uncertain. CDR1 is LGHNA and CDR2 is YNFKEQ in the germline V gene. There are 8 residues in the CDR3. V lost 4 bases, J lost 16 bases, and 2 bases lay in between. The CDR3 here is CASSRLTS. The CDR3 region has the DNA TGTGCCAGCAGCCGACTGACTAGC.

This sequence joins TRBV15 and TRBJ2-5, with D maybe TRBD2 (6 bases). CDR1 and CDR2 from the germline V gene are LNHNV and YYDKDF (reference sequence). This CDR3 is 13 amino acids long. Between the trimmed V and J ends, which lost 2 bases and 5 bases, there was a span of 9 bases. The CDR3 reads CATSRPSGETQYF. The CDR3 DNA reads as TGTGCCACCAGCAGACCGAGCGGGGAGACCCAGTACTTC.

A few counts support this clonotype. The chain links TRBV12-3 or TRBV12-4 to TRBJ2-7; a possible D gene is TRBD2 (5 bases). The CDR3 runs 13 residues. V gave up 5 bases and J gave up 4 bases, with 12 bases separating them. In nucleotides, the CDR3 is TGTGCCAGCAGTGAAGGTCCGGGGTACGAGCAGTACTTC. Protein sequence: CASSEGPGYEQYF.

This clonotype appeared a few times. CDR3 residues: CASSPRSGVLVNTEAFF. The CDR3 coding sequence is TGTGCCAGCAGCCCAAGGTCCGGGGTCCTAGTGAACACTGAAGCTTTCTTT. This chain joins TRBV7-9 and TRBJ1-1; D unclear. CDR1 is SEHNR, CDR2 FQNEAQ, per germline (reference sequence). V was shortened by 5 bases and J by 0 bases, with 19 bases between the two germline ends. The CDR3 is made up of 17 amino acids.

The chain has TRBV11-1 and TRBJ2-7, with D possibly TRBD2 on 6 matching bases. Germline CDR1 and CDR2: SGHAT and FQDESV (reference sequence). The CDR3 consists of 15 residues. With 7 bases removed from V and 0 bases from J, the gap between germline ends came to 16 bases. The CDR3 sequence: CASTKLRGSSYEQYF. As DNA, the CDR3 is TGTGCCAGCACCAAACTCCGGGGGAGCTCCTACGAGCAGTACTTC.

There are many counts of this clonotype. V gene TRBV24-1 combines with J gene TRBJ2-7; D remains unclear. V was shortened by 2 bases and J by 4 bases, with 11 bases between the two germline ends. CDR3 length: 14 residues. CDR1 KGHDR and CDR2 SFDVKD come from the germline V gene. CDR3 sequence (DNA): TGTGCCACCAGTGATTCCGCCCGGGCGTACGAGCAGTACTTC. Its protein is CATSDSARAYEQYF.

The DNA for the CDR3 is TGTGCCAGCAGTGAGGAGTCGGGACAGGGAACAGATACGCAGTATTTT. Protein: CASSEESGQGTDTQYF. V gene TRBV2 combines with J gene TRBJ2-3; TRBD1 matches 9 bases. The CDR3 covers 16 residues. The germline V gene has CDR1 SNHLY and CDR2 FYNNEI. J was trimmed by 3 bases and V by 3 bases; bases with no gene match: 7.

The chain carries TRBV6-5 and TRBJ1-2; TRBD1 matches 9 bases. Germline trimming cut 6 bases from V and 4 bases from J; bases unmatched to any gene: 9. The CDR3 length is 15 residues. Germline V gene data show CDR1 as MNHEY and CDR2 as SVGAGI. Here the CDR3 reads CASRDVGQGRYGYTF. Here the CDR3 DNA reads TGTGCCAGCAGGGATGTCGGACAGGGGCGCTATGGCTACACCTTC.

The chain couples TRBV20-1 to TRBJ1-5; D not certain. Trimming took 6 bases from V and 7 from J, leaving 13 bases between them. The CDR3 contains 12 residues. The germline V gene encodes CDR1 DFQATT and CDR2 SNEGSKA (reference sequence). In DNA, the CDR3 is TGCAGTGCGCGACCCCCTGGGCAGCCCCAGCATTTT. Translated, it gives CSARPPGQPQHF.

The chain recombines TRBV19 with TRBJ2-2, with D possibly matching TRBD2 (5 bases). The CDR3 length is 14 residues. Germline lookup yields CDR1 LNHDA and CDR2 SQIVND (reference sequence). Deletions cut 8 bases from V and 6 bases from J, with 16 bases between. The CDR3 loop is CASCTTGEPGELFF. CDR3 in DNA: TGTGCCAGTTGCACGACCGGGGAGCCCGGGGAGCTGTTTTTT.

The rearrangement links TRBV7-9 to TRBJ2-7; D tentatively fits TRBD1 or TRBD2 (6 bases each). Per the germline V gene, CDR1 is SEHNR and CDR2 is FQNEAQ (reference sequence). Trimming pared 3 bases from V and 1 base from J, leaving 16 bases between. The CDR3 sequence is 16 residues long. The CDR3 region is CASSFDRGPLSYEQYF. CDR3 coding DNA: TGTGCCAGCAGCTTCGATCGGGGGCCTTTATCCTACGAGCAGTACTTC.

With regard to this clonotype: The junction departs from germline at one end; a sequencing error may be responsible. This chain uses TRBV10-3 with TRBJ2-7, with D tentatively TRBD2 (6 bases). The CDR3 consists of 15 residues. The germline CDR1 and CDR2 sequences are ENHRY and SYGVKD. The CDR3 nucleotides are TGTGCCAGCAGTGAAGCGACGGGGGTAGCCTACGAGCAGTACTTC. Translated, it gives CASSEATGVAYEQYF.

As regards this clonotype: A read error may account for a junction end that differs from germline. The chain couples TRBV7-9 to TRBJ1-1; 9 nucleotides agree with TRBD1. CDR3 length: 16 residues. Germline CDR1 is SEHNR and CDR2 is FQNEAQ (reference sequence). DNA for the CDR3: TGCGCCAGCAGCCAAAACCGACAGGGGGAGAACACTGAAGCTTTCTTT. Amino acids: CASSQNRQGENTEAFF. Together with reference TRBV7-9 and TRBJ1-1, the CDR3 gives the full variable domain: DTGVSQNPRHKITKRGQNVTFRCDPISEHNRLYWYRQTLGQGPEFLTYFQNEAQLEKSRLLSDRFSAERPKGSFSTLEIQRTEQGDSAMYLCASSQNRQGENTEAFFGQGTRLTVV.

As regards this clonotype: The junction shows a germline mismatch at one end, possibly a read error. The chain carries TRBV2 and TRBJ2-7, with D tentatively TRBD1 (5 bases). Germline assignment: CDR1 SNHLY and CDR2 FYNNEI. The CDR3 consists of 15 residues. The CDR3 loop reads CASSLIGQGSHEQYF. The CDR3 DNA follows: TGTGCCAGCAGCCTGATCGGTCAGGGCTCCCACGAGCAGTACTTC.

V usage is TRBV25-1 and J usage is TRBJ1-3, with TRBD1 as a possible D gene (5 bases). The CDR3 consists of 16 residues. V was clipped by 5 bases and J by 0 bases, with 14 bases between them. The V gene's germline CDR1 is MGHDK and CDR2 SYGVNS. The CDR3 bases are TGTGCCAGCAGTTACGGGGCGCCGAGCTCTGGAAACACCATATATTTT. This translates into CASSYGAPSSGNTIYF.

V usage is TRBV7-9 and J usage is TRBJ1-1; D possibly corresponds to TRBD1 (6 bases). Deletions cut 3 bases from V and 7 bases from J, with 18 bases between. This CDR3 spans 15 amino acids. The germline V gene encodes CDR1 SEHNR and CDR2 FQNEAQ (reference sequence). CDR3 amino acids: CASSFQGGPDIEAFF. DNA of the CDR3: TGTGCCAGCAGCTTCCAAGGGGGGCCGGACATTGAAGCTTTCTTT.

This clonotype was counted only a few times. The chain carries TRBV7-9 and TRBJ2-7; 7 bases map to TRBD1. The CDR3 extends over 16 amino acids. Germline trimming cut 6 bases from V and 4 bases from J; bases unmatched to any gene: 15. The germline V gene has CDR1 SEHNR and CDR2 FQNEAQ (reference sequence). The CDR3 reads CASRSTGTEVGYEQYF. The CDR3 coding sequence is TGTGCCAGCAGATCTACCGGGACAGAAGTAGGGTACGAGCAGTACTTC.

This clonotype was observed a few times. The chain joins TRBV20-1 to TRBJ2-5, with D perhaps matching TRBD1 (5 bases). Germline CDR1 and CDR2: DFQATT and SNEGSKA (reference sequence). V lost 5 bases, J lost 1 base, and 8 bases lay in between. The CDR3 loop spans 12 amino acids. In DNA, the CDR3 is TGCAGTGCTCCAGACAGCCAAGAGACCCAGTACTTC. Translating it yields CSAPDSQETQYF.

This clonotype was seen at least ten times. V is TRBV7-2 and J is TRBJ1-3; TRBD1 matches at 7 bases. V lost 4 bases to trimming and J lost 4 bases; unmatched junction nucleotides: 10. CDR1 and CDR2 from the germline V gene are SGHTA and FQGNSA. The CDR3 covers 16 residues. The CDR3 reads CASSYPTGTKGNTIYF. In nucleotides, the CDR3 is TGTGCCAGCAGCTACCCGACAGGGACGAAGGGAAACACCATATATTTT.

A remark on this clonotype: Being one base from a much bigger clone, this may be a read error. Because the CDR3's place on the DNA is in doubt, the DNA is left out and the CDR3 is given as listed by TCRdb. CDR3 sequence: CSVQDYPCEQYF. The chain employs TRBV29-1 and TRBJ2-7; the table's D call, TRBD2, was not checked against the DNA. The CDR3 totals 12 residues, both ends included. CDR1 SQVTM and CDR2 ANQGSEA come from the germline V gene.

This chain links TRBV7-9 with TRBJ2-5; 14 bases are a match to TRBD2. The J call is doubtful: the DNA matches TRBJ2-7 better. The germline V gene encodes CDR1 SEHNR and CDR2 FQNEAQ (reference sequence). The CDR3 is 17 residues long. CDR3: CASSQDRGTSGRYEQYF. The CDR3 DNA follows: TGTGCCAGCAGCCAAGATCGGGGGACTAGCGGGAGATACGAGCAGTACTTC.

This clonotype was seen a handful of times. The chain has TRBV10-2 and TRBJ2-5; 13 bases align to TRBD2. Unmatched junction bases numbered 4, after V lost 2 bases and J lost 4 bases. The CDR3 loop spans 16 amino acids. Per the germline V gene, CDR1 is WSHSY and CDR2 is SAAADI. Here the CDR3 reads CASSEGLAGEGETQYF. Written as DNA, the CDR3 is TGCGCCAGCAGTGAGGGACTAGCGGGAGAAGGAGAGACCCAGTACTTC.

This chain uses TRBV7-8 with TRBJ2-5; tentative D call: TRBD1 (6 bases). The end of the DNA fits TRBJ2-7 better, so the J call may be wrong. Germline V lookup: CDR1 SGHVS, CDR2 FQNEAQ. This CDR3 region has 14 residues. The CDR3 nucleotides read TGTGCCAGCAGTCTCCGGGACACCTCCTACGAGCAGTACTTC. Translated, it gives CASSLRDTSYEQYF.

For this clonotype: A much larger clone lies one base from this, so it may be a read error. The chain carries TRBV15 and TRBJ2-5, with D perhaps matching TRBD2 (5 bases). The germline V gene has CDR1 LNHNV and CDR2 YYDKDF (reference sequence). This CDR3 contains 15 residues. DNA of the CDR3: TGTGCCACCAGCCGTCCTTCGGGGATGGGAGAGACCCGGTACTTC. Protein sequence: CATSRPSGMGETRYF. The full variable domain, its missing parts supplied by reference TRBV15 and TRBJ2-5, is DAMVIQNPRYQVTQFGKPVTLSCSQTLNHNVMYWYQQKSSQAPKLLFHYYDKDFNNEADTPDNFQSRRPNTSFCFLDIRSPGLGDTAMYLCATSRPSGMGETRYFGPGTRLLVL.

V is TRBV10-3 and J is TRBJ1-1; 11 positions agree with TRBD1. CDR3 length equals 17 residues. V shed 10 bases and J 2 bases; nucleotides not matched to a gene: 15. Germline V lookup: CDR1 ENHRY, CDR2 SYGVKD. Here the CDR3 DNA reads TGTGCCAGTCGACGCCTTGGACAGGGGGCTCTAAACACTGAAGCTTTCTTT. This codes for CASRRLGQGALNTEAFF.

The chain combines TRBV29-1 with TRBJ2-7, with TRBD1 matching over 8 bases. After removal of 0 bases from V and 4 bases from J, the junction contained 5 bases not matched to a gene. Germline CDR1 SQVTM, CDR2 ANQGSEA. The CDR3 extends over 14 amino acids. In DNA form, the CDR3 reads TGCAGCGTTGAAGATAGCAGGGGGCTATACGAGCAGTACTTC. Protein product: CSVEDSRGLYEQYF.

Concerning this clonotype: A much larger clone differs from this one at a single base, so this may be a read error. The V gene is TRBV10-3, the J gene TRBJ1-2; D gene unclear. CDR1 is ENHRY and CDR2 is SYGVKD in the germline V gene. The CDR3 loop spans 12 amino acids. The CDR3 sequence is CASSVNNYGYTF. In DNA form, the CDR3 reads TGTGCCAGCAGTGTGAATAACTATGGCTACACCTTC.

Comments on this clonotype: The junction shows a germline mismatch at one end, possibly a read error. The V call is TRBV5-1, the J call TRBJ2-7; the match to TRBD1 covers 7 bases. This CDR3 contains 14 residues. Germline V gene lookup returns CDR1 SGHRS and CDR2 YFSETQ. The CDR3 bases are TGTGCCAGGATGGACAGGCAGAGCTCCTACGAGCAGTACTTC. Residues: CARMDRQSSYEQYF. Supplemented by reference TRBV5-1 and TRBJ2-7, the full variable domain reads KAGVTQTPRYLIKTRGQQVTLSCSPISGHRSVSWYQQTPGQGLQFLFEYFSETQRNKGNFPGRFSGRQFSNSRSEMNVSTLELGDSALYLCARMDRQSSYEQYFGPGTRLTVT.

The V call is TRBV11-2, the J call TRBJ2-7; D remains unclear. Deletions cut 5 bases from V and 0 bases from J, with 8 bases between. CDR1 SGHAT and CDR2 FQNNGV come from the germline V gene. The CDR3 extends over 13 amino acids. Written as DNA, the CDR3 is TGTGCCAGCAGCCACTACAGCTCCTACGAGCAGTACTTC. It specifies CASSHYSSYEQYF.

The chain carries TRBV7-9 and TRBJ1-1; 8 positions match TRBD1. Trimming at V came to 8 bases and at J to 1 base, leaving 6 bases not matched to a gene. The CDR3 is 14 amino acids. CDR1 and CDR2 (germline): SEHNR, FQNEAQ (reference sequence). The chain's CDR3 is CASGRGQGNTEAFF. The CDR3 nucleotides are TGTGCCAGCGGACGAGGACAGGGGAACACTGAAGCTTTCTTT.

The J gene is TRBJ1-4, the V gene TRBV25-1; D might be TRBD1 (6 bases). The CDR3 consists of 17 residues. Germline CDR1 MGHDK, CDR2 SYGVNS. The V gene lost 5 bases and the J gene lost 0 bases, with 16 bases spanning the gap. In DNA, the CDR3 is TGTGCCAGCAGTAAATCCCCCCGACAGGCAACTAATGAAAAACTGTTTTTT. It translates to CASSKSPRQATNEKLFF.